This T cell receptor beta chain was recovered during a study of T cell responses to AZD1222 COVID-19 vaccine. Regarding the study as a whole: Donors were mostly white British, more females; clonal diversity possibly underestimated.

Trimming shortened V by 4 bases and J by 0 bases, and 7 bases separated the two germline ends. This CDR3 contains 14 residues. Germline V gene data show CDR1 as SGDLS and CDR2 as YYNGEE. Concerning this clone itself: Its specificity is not known.

The repertoire was sequenced with immunoSEQ multiplex PCR; TCRdb's copy has only in-frame clones and lacks some. The repertoire includes 100,000 or so clones, roughly 87% of them detected once, and less than 3.5% sits in the top ten. The specimen was peripheral blood, collected on day 0 of AZD1222 vaccination. This clonotype was obtained from an adult in good health. J is TRBJ1-4 and V is TRBV9, with D unclear. The CDR3: CASSRGSTNEKLFF. In DNA, the CDR3 is TGTGCCAGCAGCCGCGGTTCAACTAATGAAAAACTGTTTTTT.